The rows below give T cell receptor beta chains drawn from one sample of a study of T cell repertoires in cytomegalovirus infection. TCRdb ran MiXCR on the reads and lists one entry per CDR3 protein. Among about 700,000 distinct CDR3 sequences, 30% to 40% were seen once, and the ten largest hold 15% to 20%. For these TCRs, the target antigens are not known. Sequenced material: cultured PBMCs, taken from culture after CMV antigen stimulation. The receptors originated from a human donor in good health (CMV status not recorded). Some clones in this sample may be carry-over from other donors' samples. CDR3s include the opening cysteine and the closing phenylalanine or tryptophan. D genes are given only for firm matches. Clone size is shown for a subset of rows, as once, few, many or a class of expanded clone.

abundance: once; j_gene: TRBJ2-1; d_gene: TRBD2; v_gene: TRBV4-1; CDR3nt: TGCGCCAGCAGCCAAGGCGGGACCCGCGGGGGGCCTCACAATGAGCAGTTCTTC; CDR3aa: CASSQGGTRGGPHNEQFF
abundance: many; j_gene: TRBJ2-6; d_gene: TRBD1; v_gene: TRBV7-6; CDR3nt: TGTGCCAGCAGCTTAAGGTTCTGGTCACAGGGGATAGACGCTGGGGCCAACGTCCTGACTTTC; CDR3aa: CASSLRFWSQGIDAGANVLTF
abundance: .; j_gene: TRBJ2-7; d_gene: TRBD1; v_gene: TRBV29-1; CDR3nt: TGCAGCGTTACCGCCGGGACAGGATACACCTACGAGCAGTACTTC; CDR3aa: CSVTAGTGYTYEQYF
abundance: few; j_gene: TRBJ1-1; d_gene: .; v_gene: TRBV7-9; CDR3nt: TGTGCCAGCAGCCCCTCCGGCGTAATGAACACTGAAGCTTTCTTT; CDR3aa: CASSPSGVMNTEAFF
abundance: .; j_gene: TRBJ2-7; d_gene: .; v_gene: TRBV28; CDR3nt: TGTGCCAGCAGTTTATGGCCCAAACCCTACGAGCAGTACTTC; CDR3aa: CASSLWPKPYEQYF
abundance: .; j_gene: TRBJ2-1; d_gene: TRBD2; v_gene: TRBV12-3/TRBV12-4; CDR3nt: TGTGCCAGCAGTTTGGCGGGAGAGATTGAGCAGTTCTTC; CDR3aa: CASSLAGEIEQFF
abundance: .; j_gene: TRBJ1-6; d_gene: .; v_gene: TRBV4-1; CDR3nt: TGCGCCAGCAGCCAAGATATAGCGGGGTATAATTCACCCCTCCACTTT; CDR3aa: CASSQDIAGYNSPLHF
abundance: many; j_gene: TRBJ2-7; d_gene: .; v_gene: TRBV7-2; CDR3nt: TGTGCCAGCAGCCCAAGGCCTATAACCTACGAGCAGTACTTC; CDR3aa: CASSPRPITYEQYF
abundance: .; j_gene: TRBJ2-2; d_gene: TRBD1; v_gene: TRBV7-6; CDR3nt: TGTGCCAGCAGCTTAGATGACAGGGGGCTTACCGGGGAGCTGTTTTTT; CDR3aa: CASSLDDRGLTGELFF
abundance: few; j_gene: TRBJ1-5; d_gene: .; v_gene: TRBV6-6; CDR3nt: TGTGCCAGCAGTTACAGGGGGGGAGATCAGCCCCAGCATTTT; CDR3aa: CASSYRGGDQPQHF
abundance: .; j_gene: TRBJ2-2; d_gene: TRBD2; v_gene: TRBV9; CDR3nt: TGTGCCAGCAGCGTAGCACTAGCGGGGGGGACCGGGGAGCTGTTTTTT; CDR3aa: CASSVALAGGTGELFF
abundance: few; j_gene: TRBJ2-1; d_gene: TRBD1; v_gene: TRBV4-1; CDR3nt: TGCGCCAGCAGCCAAGTCCCGGGACAGGGTTACTACAATGAGCAGTTCTTC; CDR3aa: CASSQVPGQGYYNEQFF
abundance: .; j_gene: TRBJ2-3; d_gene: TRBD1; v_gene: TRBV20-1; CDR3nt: TGCAGTGCTAGAGATCACAGGGGGCATGATACGCAGTATTTT; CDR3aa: CSARDHRGHDTQYF
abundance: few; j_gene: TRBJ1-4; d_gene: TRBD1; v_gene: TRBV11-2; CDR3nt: TGTGCCAGCAGCCGCAGCGGGACAGGGGGGGAAAAACTGTTTTTT; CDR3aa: CASSRSGTGGEKLFF
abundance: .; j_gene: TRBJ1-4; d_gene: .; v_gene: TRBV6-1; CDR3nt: TGTGCCAGCAGTGGGGACCTGAGCACAACTAATGAAAAACTGTTTTTT; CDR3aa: CASSGDLSTTNEKLFF
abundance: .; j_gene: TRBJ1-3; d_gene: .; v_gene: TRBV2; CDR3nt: TGTGCCAGCAGTGGATCCCCCGGGACTGCAAGCTCTGGAAACACCATATATTTT; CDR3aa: CASSGSPGTASSGNTIYF
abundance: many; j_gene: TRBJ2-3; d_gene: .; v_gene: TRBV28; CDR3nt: TGTGCCAGCAACCGGGACCTCACAGATACGCAGTATTTT; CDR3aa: CASNRDLTDTQYF
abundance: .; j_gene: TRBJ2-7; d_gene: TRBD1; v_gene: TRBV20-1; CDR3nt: TGCAGTGCTGGGGGGACAGGGGGCATCTACGAGCAGTACTTC; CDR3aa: CSAGGTGGIYEQYF
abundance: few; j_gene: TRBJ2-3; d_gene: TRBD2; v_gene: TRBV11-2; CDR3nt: TGTGCCAGCAGCTTTAGACTAGCGATGTCAGATACGCAGTATTTT; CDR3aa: CASSFRLAMSDTQYF
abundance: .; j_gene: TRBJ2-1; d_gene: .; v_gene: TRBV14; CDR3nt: TGTGCCAGCAGCCAGGCAGGGCCATACTCTCCCGACAATGAGCAGTTCTTC; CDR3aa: CASSQAGPYSPDNEQFF
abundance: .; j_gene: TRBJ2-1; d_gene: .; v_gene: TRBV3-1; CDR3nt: TGTGCCAGCAGCCAAGGCTCAACAGGGCCCAATGAGCAGTTCTTC; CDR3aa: CASSQGSTGPNEQFF
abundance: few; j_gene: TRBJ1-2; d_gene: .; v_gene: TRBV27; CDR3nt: TGTGCCAGCAGTCCCCTTGAGCAGGTCCATGGCTACACCTTC; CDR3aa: CASSPLEQVHGYTF
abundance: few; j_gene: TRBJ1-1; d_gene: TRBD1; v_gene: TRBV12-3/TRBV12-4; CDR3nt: TGTGCCAGCACCTCACAGGGGACACCGTTCATGAACACTGAAGCTTTCTTT; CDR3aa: CASTSQGTPFMNTEAFF
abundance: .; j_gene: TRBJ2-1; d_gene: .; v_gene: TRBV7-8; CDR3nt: TGTGCCAGCAGCTCCAGGGCGGGGACACTGAATAACAATGAGCAGTTCTTC; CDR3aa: CASSSRAGTLNNNEQFF
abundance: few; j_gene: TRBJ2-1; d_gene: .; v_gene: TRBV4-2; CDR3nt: TGTGCCAGCAGCCAGAACCTGGGGCGACATGAGCAGTTCTTC; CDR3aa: CASSQNLGRHEQFF
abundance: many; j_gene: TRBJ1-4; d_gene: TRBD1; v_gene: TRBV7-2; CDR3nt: TGTGCCAGCAGCTCCAGACAGGGGGCTAATGAAAAACTGTTTTTT; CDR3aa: CASSSRQGANEKLFF
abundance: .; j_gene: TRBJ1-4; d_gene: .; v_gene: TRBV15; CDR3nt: TGTGCCACCAGCAGAGATCTTGGGGTACCCAATGAAAAACTGTTTTTT; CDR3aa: CATSRDLGVPNEKLFF
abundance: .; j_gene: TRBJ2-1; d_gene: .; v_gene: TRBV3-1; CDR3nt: TGTGCCAGCAGCCAGGAGGTGTCCTCCTACAATGAGCAGTTCTTC; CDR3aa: CASSQEVSSYNEQFF
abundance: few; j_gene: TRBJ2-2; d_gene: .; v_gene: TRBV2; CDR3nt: TGTGCCAGCAGTGTGGCAGTTTTGAGCACCGGGGAGCTGTTTTTT; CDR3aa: CASSVAVLSTGELFF
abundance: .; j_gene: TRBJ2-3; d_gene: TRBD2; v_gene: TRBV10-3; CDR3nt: TGTGCCATCAGTATTGGGCAGACTAGCGAAACAGATACGCAGTATTTT; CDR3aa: CAISIGQTSETDTQYF
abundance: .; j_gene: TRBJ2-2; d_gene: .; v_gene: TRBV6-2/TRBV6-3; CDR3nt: TGTGCCAGCAGCACCCGTCCCTTCGAGAACACCGGGGAGCTGTTTTTT; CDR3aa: CASSTRPFENTGELFF
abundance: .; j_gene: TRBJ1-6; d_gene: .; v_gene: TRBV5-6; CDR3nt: TGTGCCAGCAGCGCTTTGGGTGCGCCGGATTACTATAATTCACCCCTCCACTTT; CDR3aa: CASSALGAPDYYNSPLHF
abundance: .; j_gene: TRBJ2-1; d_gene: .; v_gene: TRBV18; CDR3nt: TGTGCCAGCTCACAAAATGCGGGTATCGTAAGAGATGAGCAGTTCTTC; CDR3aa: CASSQNAGIVRDEQFF
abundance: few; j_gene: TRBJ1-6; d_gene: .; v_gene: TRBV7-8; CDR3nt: TGTGCCAGCAGCTTAGCGCCGCTGGAGGTTGGTTCACCCCTCCACTTT; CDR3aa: CASSLAPLEVGSPLHF
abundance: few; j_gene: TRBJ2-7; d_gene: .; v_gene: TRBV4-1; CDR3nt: TGCGCCAGCAGCCCAGCCGGGGGGCGGACCTACGAGCAGTACTTC; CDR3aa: CASSPAGGRTYEQYF
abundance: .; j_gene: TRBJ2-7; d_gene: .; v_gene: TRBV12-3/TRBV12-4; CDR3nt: TGTGCCAGCACCCGAGGGATCTCCTACGAGCAGTACTTC; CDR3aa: CASTRGISYEQYF
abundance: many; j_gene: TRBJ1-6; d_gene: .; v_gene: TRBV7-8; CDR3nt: TGTGCCAGCAGCTTAGATTACTTCTCACGGGATTCACCCCTCCACTTT; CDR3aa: CASSLDYFSRDSPLHF
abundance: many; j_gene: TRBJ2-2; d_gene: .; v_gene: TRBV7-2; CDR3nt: TGTGCCAGCAGCTTAGGGCGCCAGGGAGCGAGCTCCGGGGAGCTGTTTTTT; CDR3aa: CASSLGRQGASSGELFF
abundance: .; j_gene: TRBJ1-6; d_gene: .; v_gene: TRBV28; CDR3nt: TGTGCCAGCAGTTTGTTCCACTTT; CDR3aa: CASSLFHF
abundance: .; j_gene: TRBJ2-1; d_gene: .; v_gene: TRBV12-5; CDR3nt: TGTGCTAGTGGTTCGGGCAAATCCTACAATGAGCAGTTCTTC; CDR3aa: CASGSGKSYNEQFF
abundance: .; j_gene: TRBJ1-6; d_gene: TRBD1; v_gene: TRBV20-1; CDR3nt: TGCAGTGCCACTCGAACCGGGACAGGGGATTCACCCCTCCACTTT; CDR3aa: CSATRTGTGDSPLHF
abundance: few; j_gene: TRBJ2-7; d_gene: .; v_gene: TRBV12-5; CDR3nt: TGTGCTAGTGGTTTGGTAAGGACTTCTTTGTACTTC; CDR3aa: CASGLVRTSLYF
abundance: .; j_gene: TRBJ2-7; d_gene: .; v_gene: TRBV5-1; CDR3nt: TGCGCCAGCAGCTTGGAGGTTCCGTGGTACGAGCAGTACTTC; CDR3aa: CASSLEVPWYEQYF
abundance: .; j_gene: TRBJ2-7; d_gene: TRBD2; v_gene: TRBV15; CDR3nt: TGTGCCACCAGCAGAGGGAGCGGACTAGACTACGAGCAGTACTTC; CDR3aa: CATSRGSGLDYEQYF
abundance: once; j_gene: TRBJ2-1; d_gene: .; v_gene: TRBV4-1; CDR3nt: TGCGCCAGCAGCCCCGCGGCCCCTTACAATGAGCAGTTCTTC; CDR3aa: CASSPAAPYNEQFF
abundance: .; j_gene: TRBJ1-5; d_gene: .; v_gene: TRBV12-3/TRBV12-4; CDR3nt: TGTGCCAGCAGTTTAATGGGGCCTTATAGCAATCAGCCCCAGCATTTT; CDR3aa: CASSLMGPYSNQPQHF
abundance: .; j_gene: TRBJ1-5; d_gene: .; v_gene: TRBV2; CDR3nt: TGTGCCAGCGCCCGTGCCAGGGTTGGGCCTAGCAATCAGCCCCAGCATTTT; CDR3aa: CASARARVGPSNQPQHF
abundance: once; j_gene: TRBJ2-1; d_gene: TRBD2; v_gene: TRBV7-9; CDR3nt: TGTGCCAGCAGCTTAGCTCCAGGGCGGGGGAATGAGCAGTTCTTC; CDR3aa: CASSLAPGRGNEQFF
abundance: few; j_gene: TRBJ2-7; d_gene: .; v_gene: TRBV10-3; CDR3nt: TGTGCCATCAACAGGGAGGGCTACGAGCAGTACTTC; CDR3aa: CAINREGYEQYF
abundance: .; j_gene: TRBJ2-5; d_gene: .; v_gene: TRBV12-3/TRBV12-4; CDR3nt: TGTGCCAGCAGTTTCGGCCCTGGGGAGACCCAGTACTTC; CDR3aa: CASSFGPGETQYF
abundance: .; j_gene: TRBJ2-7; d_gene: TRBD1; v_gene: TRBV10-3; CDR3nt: TGTGCCATAAGCACCCCGGGACAGGGGCCCTACGAGCAGTACTTC; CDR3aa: CAISTPGQGPYEQYF
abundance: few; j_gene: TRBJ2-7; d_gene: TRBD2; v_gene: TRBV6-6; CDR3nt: TGTGCCAGCAGTTACCGAGCGGGGGCAGGGGAGCAGTACTTC; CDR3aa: CASSYRAGAGEQYF
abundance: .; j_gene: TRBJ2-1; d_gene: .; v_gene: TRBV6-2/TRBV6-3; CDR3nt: TGTGCCAGCAGGGACACCGCCTACAATGAGCAGTTCTTC; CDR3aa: CASRDTAYNEQFF
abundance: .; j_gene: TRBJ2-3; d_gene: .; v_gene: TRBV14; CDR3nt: TGTGCCAGCAGCGTACAGGGAGGCGACCTTGGCACAGATACGCAGTATTTT; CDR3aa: CASSVQGGDLGTDTQYF
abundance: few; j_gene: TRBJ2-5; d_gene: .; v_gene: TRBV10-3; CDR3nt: TGTGCCATCAGTGAGAAACAGGATAGAGAGACCCAGTACTTC; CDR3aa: CAISEKQDRETQYF
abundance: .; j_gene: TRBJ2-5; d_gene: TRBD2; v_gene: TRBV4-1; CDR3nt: TGCGCCAGCAGCCAAAAGGGACTAGCGGGAGTAGGGCAAGAGACCCAGTACTTC; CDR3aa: CASSQKGLAGVGQETQYF
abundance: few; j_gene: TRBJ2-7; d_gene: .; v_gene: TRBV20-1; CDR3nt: TGCAGTGCTAGAGATACTCGGGTAGGGTCCTACGAGCAGTACTTC; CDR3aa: CSARDTRVGSYEQYF
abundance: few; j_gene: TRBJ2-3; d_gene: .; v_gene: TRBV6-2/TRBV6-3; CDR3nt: TGTGCCAGCAGCCGAGGACAGACCTCTTCCGATACGCAGTATTTT; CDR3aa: CASSRGQTSSDTQYF
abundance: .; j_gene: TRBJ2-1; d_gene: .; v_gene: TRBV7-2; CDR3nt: TGTGCCAGCAGCGTCGGGCCTTCATATGAGCAGTTCTTC; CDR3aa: CASSVGPSYEQFF
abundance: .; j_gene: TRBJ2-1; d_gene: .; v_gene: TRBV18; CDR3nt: TGTGCCAGCTCACCCCCGTGGGGGGCCTCCTCCTACAATGAGCAGTTCTTC; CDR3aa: CASSPPWGASSYNEQFF